The text below deals with one T cell receptor beta chain. What antigen it recognizes has not been identified. Base qualities are not at hand, and no much larger clone is one base apart. This record belongs to a study of cytomegalovirus exposure and HLA in healthy donors (TCRdb year 2017). Some background on the complete study: An earlier analysis of about 560 of the donors reported about 300 Gb of sequence data and 95 million to 120 million unique TCR beta sequences obtained from about 170 million T cells. An early release covering about 600 HLA-typed donors comprised about 300 gigabases of sequencing data and around 80 million unique TCR sequences. The genetic ancestry cluster associated with self-reported Caucasian donors included 70% to 85% of the approximately 400 genotyped donors. The study aimed to test whether signatures of past pathogen exposure could be identified by cataloging public T cell receptors. The T cell repertoires of about 700 subjects were profiled by immunosequencing and related to cytomegalovirus serostatus. In addition to the first cohort of 666 subjects, a separate validation cohort of 100 to 150 different subjects was used. The study combined high-throughput TCR immunosequencing, statistical association of individual TCRs with disease status, and machine learning to predict cytomegalovirus infection status. A later analysis re-analyzed previously published TCR beta repertoires from 500 to 700 donors and added high-resolution HLA genotyping to study TCR occurrence patterns. Rather than using new phenotypic data, the later analysis identified candidate immune exposures from TCR beta sequences and from how often those sequences occurred across donors. An earlier analysis of 587 of the donors used high-throughput TCR beta sequencing to judge whether each TCR beta V gene segment behaved as functional or pseudogenic. Alongside the repertoire data, information on donor age, sex, ethnicity and CMV serostatus was compiled. In a later genetic analysis, genome-wide SNP genotypes for 398 of the 666 donors were used, and that subset was treated as a discovery cohort. Every discovery cohort repertoire had been produced on one sequencing platform. HLA typing covered class I and class II loci at four-digit resolution. The number of typed donors differed by locus: about 629-640 for A, B, C, DRB1 and DQB1; some 540 for DQA1; around 580 for DPA1; and about 450 for DPB1. A handful of DR-DQ haplotypes were handled as single units for association and clustering because linkage in the cohort was strong. On average, 235,054 unique TCR beta nucleotide sequences were sequenced per donor among several hundred genotyped donors of the cohort, with about 17% of those sequences being non-productive. Study-wide conclusions, independent of this receptor: A further reported finding was that TCR beta sequences accurately predicted the HLA-A and HLA-B alleles for most subjects in the first cohort. CMV serostatus was the only immune exposure information available for the cohort. While some public TCRs were present in many individuals, most TCR sequences turned up only very rarely across donors. Strong co-occurrence of HLA alleles, especially DR and DQ, made assigning TCR associations to individual alleles difficult. Correlated functional status among segregating V segments might reflect linkage disequilibrium, but an unknown experimental factor could not be ruled out. Specific HLA alleles were associated with 15,000 to 20,000 TCR beta sequences at a false discovery rate of 0.05 in a later analysis. A cluster of highly shared sequence variants was judged likely to be a technical artifact of the sequencing pipeline. The presence/absence analyses assumed that sequencing depth was roughly uniform across donors, and that assumption may not be true. In a later analysis, HLA-associated TCR beta chains showed more clonal expansion and lower generation probabilities than non-associated chains that were equally common. The classifier was reported to diagnose cytomegalovirus status with high specificity and sensitivity in both the original cohort and the validation cohort. A later analysis reported that several top co-occurrence clusters appeared linked to parvovirus B19, influenza, CMV and Epstein-Barr virus. V-gene and J-gene trimming of TCR beta chains was associated with a missense DCLRE1C variant in a later genetic analysis, and the association was replicated in an independent cohort. In a later genetic analysis, fewer N-insertions in productive TCRs were reported among donors in an Asian-associated ancestry cluster than the approximately 670-donor mean. The authors suggested that the approach could potentially be extended to other disease states and immunological phenotypes. A total of 150 to 200 TCR beta chains were listed by the study as associated with cytomegalovirus. According to a later analysis, most CMV-associated TCR beta chains appeared to be HLA-restricted, and the HLA associations seemed to be driven largely by CMV exposure. In this cohort, only TCR beta chains were sequenced, and detectable features were limited by the absence of alpha or paired-chain data. Because some donors lacked HLA typing at each locus, the association tests relied only on the typed subset. Three of the identified cytomegalovirus-associated TCR beta chains were confirmed in vitro to be specific for cytomegalovirus antigens. In a later analysis, the rate of TCR association differed among HLA loci, with DRB1 alleles having the most associated TCRs and HLA-C alleles having the fewest. In an earlier analysis of about 550 of the donors, most TCR beta V segments were observed in productive rearrangements about 90% or about 30% of the time, broadly matching IMGT annotations. The earlier analysis of 587 of the donors excluded roughly 17 rarely observed V segments, including chromosome 9 orphons, because counts were too low.

The library was made by the immunoSEQ multiplex PCR assay. For the multiplex PCR, a mixture combining 60 forward primers for TCR Vbeta segments and 13 reverse primers for TCR Jbeta segments was used. The CDR3 region of rearranged TCR beta genes was amplified from genomic DNA with a multiplex PCR assay. Amplified TCR beta libraries were sequenced as 87-base-pair reads on the Illumina HiSeq System. On the study's bioinformatics: In a later analysis, tens of millions of unique TCR beta chains were counted across the 500 to 850 repertoires, and approximately 11 million of these chains were shared by at least two donors. Raw reads were error-corrected and collapsed into unique sequences with a nearest-neighbor algorithm that merged closely related sequences to remove PCR and sequencing errors. To assign V, D and J gene segments, CDR3 sequences were aligned to IMGT reference sequences. For a sequence to be retained, a match of at least six nucleotides was required to both a V gene segment and a J gene segment. Rearrangements were classified as productive when the CDR3 lacked stop codons and remained in frame with V and J, and all other rearrangements were classified as non-productive. Following IMGT convention, CDR3 was defined as the stretch from the second conserved V-encoded cysteine up to the conserved J-encoded phenylalanine. The earlier analysis of roughly 590 of the donors excluded sequences that lacked an unambiguous match to a single V gene segment. An earlier analysis of 500 to 600 of the donors classified V segments as functional when productive rearrangements were above 56.7% and as segregating when the standard deviation between donors was above 5%. A statistical classification framework was built to diagnose cytomegalovirus status from the catalog of TCR beta chain sequences. In a later analysis, V and J genes were assigned by comparing TCR nucleotide sequences against IMGT/GENE-DB human TR gene sequences. A later analysis assigned CDR3 sequences and most-parsimonious VDJ recombination scenarios with the TCRdist pipeline. A later analysis defined each TCR beta chain by its CDR3 amino acid sequence plus V-gene family, and excluded reads lacking a unique V-gene family. In a later analysis, around 600 highly shared, low-generation-probability nucleotide sequences were removed to address suspected cross-contamination and a sequencing artifact. In a later analysis, a clonal expansion index for each public chain was calculated from normalized within-repertoire ranks of inferred template counts. In a later analysis, generation probabilities were computed using a VDJ recombination model fitted to out-of-frame rearrangements, and the results were checked against IGoR. In a later analysis, TCR-TCR, TCR-HLA and TCR-CMV co-occurrence was scored with hypergeometric tests, and a repertoire-size bias correction was applied to TCR pairs. A later analysis estimated false discovery rates by permuting HLA or CMV assignments 20 times. In a later analysis, co-occurring TCRs were grouped with DBSCAN, and TCRdist sequence similarity was added when clustering was performed within HLA-allele-positive subsets. For co-occurrence clustering, repertoires with fewer than 30,000 or more than 120,000 public chains were excluded, along with roughly five repertoires with anomalous nucleotide sharing. This is the immuneACCESS table as TCRdb keeps it, with only in-frame sequences that have V and J called. A part of the clones is gone; compared with another copy, unresolved V genes explain less than half, and the rest is unexplained. V, J and clone size reflect that table, while D and trimming were determined from the DNA. The sample yields roughly 110,000 clones; around 77% were counted once. The top ten hold 4.2% of the sample.

The cohort was made up of 666 healthy bone marrow donors. All cohort members were sampled while nominally healthy, although unrecorded immune exposures were likely present. The donor was CMV seronegative and belonged to the group of approximately 320 seronegative cohort members. A peripheral blood sample was collected from each donor, and TCR beta sequencing was performed on peripheral blood mononuclear cells. Genomic DNA extraction from the blood cell samples was performed with the Qiagen DNeasy Blood Extraction Kit. This TCR derives from a male donor in good health and CMV-seronegative. The sequenced sample consisted of PBMCs.

The base sequence is TGTGCCAGCAATCAGGGGGCATCCACCGGGGAGCTGTTTTTT. It specifies CASNQGASTGELFF. Rearrangement joined TRBV28 to TRBJ2-2, and 8 junction bases match TRBD1. From the cysteine through the phenylalanine, the CDR3 covers 14 amino acids. Kept here is only the CDR3 DNA, which spans 42 bases and is read in frame from base 1. The germline V gene sets CDR1 to MDHEN and CDR2 to SYDVKM. V has 7 bases trimmed and J has 4 bases trimmed; junction bases matching no gene number 5. Extended through the reference TRBV28 and TRBJ2-2 proteins, this CDR3 yields the full variable domain: DVKVTQSSRYLVKRTGEKVFLECVQDMDHENMFWYRQDPGLGLRLIYFSYDVKMKEKGDIPEGYSVSREKKERFSLILESASTNQTSMYLCASNQGASTGELFFGEGSRLTVL.